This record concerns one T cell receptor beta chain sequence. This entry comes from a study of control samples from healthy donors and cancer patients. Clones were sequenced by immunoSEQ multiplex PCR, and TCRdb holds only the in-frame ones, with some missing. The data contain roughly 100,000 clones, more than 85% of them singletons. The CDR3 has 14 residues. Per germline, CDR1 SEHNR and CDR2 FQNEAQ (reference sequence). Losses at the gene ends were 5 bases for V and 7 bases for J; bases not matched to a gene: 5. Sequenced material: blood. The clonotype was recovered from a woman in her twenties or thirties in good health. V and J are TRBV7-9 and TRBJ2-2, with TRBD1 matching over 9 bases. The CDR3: CASSRTGEGGELFF. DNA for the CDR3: TGTGCCAGCAGCAGGACAGGGGAAGGCGGGGAGCTGTTTTTT.